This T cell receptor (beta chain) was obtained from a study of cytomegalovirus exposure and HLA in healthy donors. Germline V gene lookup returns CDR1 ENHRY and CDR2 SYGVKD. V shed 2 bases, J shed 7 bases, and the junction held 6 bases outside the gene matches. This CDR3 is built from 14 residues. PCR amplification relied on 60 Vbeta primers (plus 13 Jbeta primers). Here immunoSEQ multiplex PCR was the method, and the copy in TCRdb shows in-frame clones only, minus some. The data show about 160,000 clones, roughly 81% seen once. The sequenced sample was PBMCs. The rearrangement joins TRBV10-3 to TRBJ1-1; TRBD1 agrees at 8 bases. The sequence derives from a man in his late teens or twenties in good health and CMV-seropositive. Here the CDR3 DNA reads TGTGCCATCAGTGAGGCGGACAGGGCTGTTGAAGCTTTCTTT. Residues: CAISEADRAVEAFF.